This T cell receptor (beta chain) was captured by sequencing in a study of blood T cells in healthy people across ages. This CDR3 has 11 residues. With 3 bases removed from V and 8 bases from J, the gap between germline ends came to 7 bases. Germline V lookup: CDR1 KGHSH, CDR2 LQKENI. The authors ran a second PCR of roughly 6 to 12 cycles using a sample-barcoded 5' primer and a J-beta primer mix. TCRdb reprocessed the 5' RACE reads with MiXCR, giving one entry per CDR3 protein. The data contain over a million distinct CDR3 sequences, 20% to 25% of them singletons. The data also belong to a second study, concerning T cells of mothers and their children. From that report: Several million TCR beta reads per child versus over 10 million per mother. Among related mother-child pairs, overlap was slightly higher than in unrelated pairs, though not significantly.

Material for sequencing was blood. The receptor's source is a girl between 2 and 10 years old in good health. The chain has TRBV18 and TRBJ1-2; D is unresolved. CDR3 loop: CASSPVEGYTF. CDR3 DNA sequence: TGTGCCAGCTCACCTGTGGAGGGCTACACCTTC.